This T cell receptor beta chain came from a study of identical twins. Unique molecular identifiers were present on the cDNA, which also gained a universal primer site by template switching. TCRdb reprocessed the 5' RACE reads via MiXCR and lists one record per CDR3 protein. The sample comprises about 570,000 distinct CDR3 sequences, just under 10% of which are singletons, and 3% rests with the top ten. Study-wide results and limits: In cord blood, abundant beta clonotypes had fewer insertions; memory showed no trend.

This CDR3 has 16 amino acids. V lost 3 bases to trimming and J lost 3 bases; unmatched junction nucleotides: 7. Looked up from germline, CDR1 is SGHNT and CDR2 is YYREEE (reference sequence). This clonotype appeared a few times. Its target is not known. These data also featured in a second study, about yellow fever vaccine responses in identical twins.

Sequenced material: PBMCs. This receptor was obtained from a young woman in good health. This sequence joins TRBV5-4 and TRBJ2-1; 9 bases line up with TRBD2. The CDR3 coding sequence is TGTGCCAGCAGCTCCGGAGGCGGGGGGGTCTACAATGAGCAGTTCTTC. Translating it yields CASSSGGGGVYNEQFF.